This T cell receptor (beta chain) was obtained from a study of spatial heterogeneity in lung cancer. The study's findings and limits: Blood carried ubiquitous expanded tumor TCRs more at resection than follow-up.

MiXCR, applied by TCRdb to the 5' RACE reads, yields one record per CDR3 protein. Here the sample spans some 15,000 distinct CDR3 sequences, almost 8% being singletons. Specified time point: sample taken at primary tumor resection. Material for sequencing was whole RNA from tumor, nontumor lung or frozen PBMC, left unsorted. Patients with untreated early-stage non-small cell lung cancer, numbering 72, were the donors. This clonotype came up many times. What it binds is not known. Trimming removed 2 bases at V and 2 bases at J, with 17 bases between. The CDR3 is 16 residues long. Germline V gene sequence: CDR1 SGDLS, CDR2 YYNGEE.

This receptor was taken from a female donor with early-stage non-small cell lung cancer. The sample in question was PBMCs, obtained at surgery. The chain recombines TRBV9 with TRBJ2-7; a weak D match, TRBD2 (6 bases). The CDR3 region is CASSVEEGSATYEQYF. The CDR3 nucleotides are TGTGCCAGCAGCGTCGAGGAGGGCTCCGCCACCTACGAGCAGTACTTC.